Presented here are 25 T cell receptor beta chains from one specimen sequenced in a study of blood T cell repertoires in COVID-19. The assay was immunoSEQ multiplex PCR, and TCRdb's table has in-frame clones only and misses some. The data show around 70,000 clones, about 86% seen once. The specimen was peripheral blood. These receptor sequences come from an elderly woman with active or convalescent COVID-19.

The CDR3 DNA is TGCGCCAGCAGCCTCAGGACTAGCGGGGGGGCGGGCACGCAGTATTTT. Residues: CASSLRTSGGAGTQYF. This chain connects TRBV4-3 to TRBJ2-3; 15 nucleotides agree with TRBD2. V shed 4 bases and J 9 bases; nucleotides not matched to a gene: 8. The CDR3 contains 16 residues. Germline-derived CDR1 and CDR2 are LGHNA and YSLEER.

This CDR3 is CASSANRDGYTF. The DNA for the CDR3 is TGCGCCAGCAGCGCGAACAGAGACGGCTACACCTTC. The V call is TRBV5-1, the J call TRBJ1-2; D not certain. The CDR3 sequence is 12 residues long. CDR1 is SGHRS and CDR2 is YFSETQ in the germline V gene. With 4 bases removed from V and 8 bases from J, the gap between germline ends came to 12 bases.

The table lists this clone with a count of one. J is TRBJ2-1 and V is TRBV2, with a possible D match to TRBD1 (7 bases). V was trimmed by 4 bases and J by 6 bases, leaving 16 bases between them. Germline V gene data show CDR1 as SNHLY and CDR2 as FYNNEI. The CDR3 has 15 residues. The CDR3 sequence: CASSVFGQGGNEQFF. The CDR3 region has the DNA TGTGCCAGCAGTGTATTCGGGCAGGGGGGCAATGAGCAGTTCTTC.

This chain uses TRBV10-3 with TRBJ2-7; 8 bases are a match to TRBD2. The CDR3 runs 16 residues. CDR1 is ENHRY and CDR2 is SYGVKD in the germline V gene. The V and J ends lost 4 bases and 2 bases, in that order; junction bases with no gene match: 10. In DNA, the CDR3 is TGTGCCATCAGTGCCGAGCGAAGCGGGGGTCCCTACGAGCAGTACTTC. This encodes CAISAERSGGPYEQYF.

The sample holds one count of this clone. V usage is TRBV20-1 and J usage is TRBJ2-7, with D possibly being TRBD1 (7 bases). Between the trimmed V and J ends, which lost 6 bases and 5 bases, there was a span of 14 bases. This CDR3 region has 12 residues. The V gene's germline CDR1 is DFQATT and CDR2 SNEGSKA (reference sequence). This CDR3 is CSASGRGDEQYF. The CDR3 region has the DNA TGCAGTGCCAGTGGCAGGGGGGACGAGCAGTACTTC.

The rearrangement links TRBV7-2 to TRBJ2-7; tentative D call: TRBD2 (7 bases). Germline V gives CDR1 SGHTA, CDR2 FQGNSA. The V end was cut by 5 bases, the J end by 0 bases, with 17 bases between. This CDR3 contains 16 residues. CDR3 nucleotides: TGTGCCAGCAGCGAACCTAGGGGGGGGGCCTCCTACGAGCAGTACTTC. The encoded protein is CASSEPRGGASYEQYF.

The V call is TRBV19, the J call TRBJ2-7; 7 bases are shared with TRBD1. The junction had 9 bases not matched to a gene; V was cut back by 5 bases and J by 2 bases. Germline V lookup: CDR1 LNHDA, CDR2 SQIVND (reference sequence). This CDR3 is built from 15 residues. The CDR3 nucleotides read TGTGCCAGTAGTGTCGGGACAGCGATAGCCTACGAGCAGTACTTC. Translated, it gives CASSVGTAIAYEQYF.

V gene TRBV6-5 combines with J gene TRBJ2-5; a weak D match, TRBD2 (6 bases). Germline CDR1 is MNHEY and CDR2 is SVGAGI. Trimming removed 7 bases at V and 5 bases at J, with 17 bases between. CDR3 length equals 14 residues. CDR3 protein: CASKVQPAGETQYF. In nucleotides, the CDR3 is TGTGCCAGCAAAGTACAGCCGGCGGGGGAGACCCAGTACTTC.

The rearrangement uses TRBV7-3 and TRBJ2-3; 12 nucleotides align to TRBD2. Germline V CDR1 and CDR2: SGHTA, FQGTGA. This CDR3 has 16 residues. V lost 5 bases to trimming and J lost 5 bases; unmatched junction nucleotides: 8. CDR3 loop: CASSILAGGPVDTQYF. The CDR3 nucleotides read TGTGCCAGCAGCATTCTAGCGGGAGGGCCGGTAGATACGCAGTATTTT.

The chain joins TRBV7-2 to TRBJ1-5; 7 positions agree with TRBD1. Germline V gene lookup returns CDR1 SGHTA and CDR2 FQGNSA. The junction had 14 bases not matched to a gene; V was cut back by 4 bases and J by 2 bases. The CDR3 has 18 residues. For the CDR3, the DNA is TGTGCCAGCAGCTCAGAGGTGGCAGGGGGAATAGGCAATCAGCCCCAGCATTTT. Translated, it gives CASSSEVAGGIGNQPQHF.

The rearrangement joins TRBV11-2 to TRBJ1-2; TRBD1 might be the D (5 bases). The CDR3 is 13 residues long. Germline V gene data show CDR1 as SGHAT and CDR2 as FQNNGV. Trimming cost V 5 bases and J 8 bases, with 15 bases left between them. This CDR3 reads CASSPSRGLGYTF. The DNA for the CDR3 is TGTGCCAGCAGCCCTAGTAGGGGATTAGGCTACACCTTC.

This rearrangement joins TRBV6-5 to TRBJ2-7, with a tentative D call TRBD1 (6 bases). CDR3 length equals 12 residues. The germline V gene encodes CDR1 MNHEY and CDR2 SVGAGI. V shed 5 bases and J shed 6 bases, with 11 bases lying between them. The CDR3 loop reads CASSTGLGEQYF. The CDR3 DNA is TGTGCCAGCAGTACAGGGCTCGGCGAGCAGTACTTC.

The CDR3 is CASSLAKGTDTQYF. CDR3 DNA sequence: TGCGCCAGCAGCTTGGCCAAGGGGACAGATACGCAGTATTTT. The V gene is TRBV5-1, the J gene TRBJ2-3; TRBD1 is a possible D gene (5 bases). CDR3 length: 14 residues. Trimming stripped 0 bases from V and 3 bases from J, with 8 bases between. Per germline, CDR1 SGHRS and CDR2 YFSETQ.

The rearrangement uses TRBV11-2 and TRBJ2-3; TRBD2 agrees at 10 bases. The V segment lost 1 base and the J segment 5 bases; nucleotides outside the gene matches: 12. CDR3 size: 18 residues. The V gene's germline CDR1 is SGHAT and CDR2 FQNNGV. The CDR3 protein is CASSLGPWLAGEEDTQYF. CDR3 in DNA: TGTGCCAGCAGCTTAGGTCCTTGGCTAGCGGGAGAGGAAGATACGCAGTATTTT.

DNA for the CDR3: TGCGCCAGCAGCAAACCGGGACTAGCGGGAAACGAGCAGTACTTC. This sequence encodes CASSKPGLAGNEQYF. The gene calls are TRBV5-1 and TRBJ2-7, with TRBD2 identical over 13 bases. Per germline, CDR1 SGHRS and CDR2 YFSETQ. V lost 4 bases to trimming and J lost 5 bases; unmatched junction nucleotides: 6. The CDR3 is 15 amino acids. Drawing the rest from reference TRBV5-1 and TRBJ2-7, the complete variable domain is KAGVTQTPRYLIKTRGQQVTLSCSPISGHRSVSWYQQTPGQGLQFLFEYFSETQRNKGNFPGRFSGRQFSNSRSEMNVSTLELGDSALYLCASSKPGLAGNEQYFGPGTRLTVT.

The CDR3, as DNA: TGTGCCAGCAGCTTAGGTGGCGGTTCCTACAATGAGCAGTTCTTC. Translated, it gives CASSLGGGSYNEQFF. This chain links TRBV7-9 with TRBJ2-1, with no clear D. This CDR3 is built from 15 residues. Germline-derived CDR1 and CDR2 are SEHNR and FQNEAQ (reference sequence). V was pared by 1 base and J by 1 base, with 8 bases between.

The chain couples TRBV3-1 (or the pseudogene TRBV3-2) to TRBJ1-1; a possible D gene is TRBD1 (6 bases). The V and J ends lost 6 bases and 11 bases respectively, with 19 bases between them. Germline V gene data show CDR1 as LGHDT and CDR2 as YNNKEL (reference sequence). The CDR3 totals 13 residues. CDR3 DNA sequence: TGTGCCAGCAGTCTTACAGGGAAGGGAGAGGCTTTCTTT. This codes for CASSLTGKGEAFF.

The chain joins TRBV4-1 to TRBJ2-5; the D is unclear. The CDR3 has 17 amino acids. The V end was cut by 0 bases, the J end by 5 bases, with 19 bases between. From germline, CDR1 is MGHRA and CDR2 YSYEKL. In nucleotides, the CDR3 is TGCGCCAGCAGCCAAGATGGAATTGTGAGGAACGGGGAGACCCAGTACTTC. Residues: CASSQDGIVRNGETQYF.

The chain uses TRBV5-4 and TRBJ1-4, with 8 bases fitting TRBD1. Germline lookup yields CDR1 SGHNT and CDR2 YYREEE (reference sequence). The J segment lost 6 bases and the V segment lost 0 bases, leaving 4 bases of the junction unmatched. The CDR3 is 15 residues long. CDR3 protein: CASSLAGGAYEKLFF. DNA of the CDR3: TGTGCCAGCAGCTTGGCAGGGGGCGCGTATGAAAAACTGTTTTTT.

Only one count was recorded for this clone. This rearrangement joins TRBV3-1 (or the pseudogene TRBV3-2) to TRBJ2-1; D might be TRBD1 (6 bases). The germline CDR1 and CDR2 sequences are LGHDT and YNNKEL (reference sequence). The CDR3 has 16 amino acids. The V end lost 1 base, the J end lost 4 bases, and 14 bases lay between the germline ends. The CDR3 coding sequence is TGTGCCAGCAGCCAAGGGCAGAGGACAGATTACAATGAGCAGTTCTTC. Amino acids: CASSQGQRTDYNEQFF.

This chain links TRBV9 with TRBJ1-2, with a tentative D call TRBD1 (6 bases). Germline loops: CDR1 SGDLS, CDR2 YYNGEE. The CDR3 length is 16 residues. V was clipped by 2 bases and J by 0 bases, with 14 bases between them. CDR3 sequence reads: CASSVTGFRANYGYTF. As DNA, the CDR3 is TGTGCCAGCAGCGTCACAGGGTTCCGAGCTAACTATGGCTACACCTTC.

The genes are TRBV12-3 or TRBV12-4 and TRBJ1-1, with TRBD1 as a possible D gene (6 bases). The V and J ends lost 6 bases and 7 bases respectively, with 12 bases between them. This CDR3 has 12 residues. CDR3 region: CASRMRGNEAFF. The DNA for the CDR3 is TGTGCCAGCAGGATGAGGGGGAATGAAGCTTTCTTT.

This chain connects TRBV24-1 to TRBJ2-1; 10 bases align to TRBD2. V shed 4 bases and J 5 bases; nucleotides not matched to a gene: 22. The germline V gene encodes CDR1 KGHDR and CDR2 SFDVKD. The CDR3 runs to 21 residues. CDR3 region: CATSEPRGGGRTSGPDNEQFF. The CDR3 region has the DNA TGTGCCACCAGTGAGCCCCGGGGAGGGGGAAGGACTAGCGGCCCCGACAATGAGCAGTTCTTC.

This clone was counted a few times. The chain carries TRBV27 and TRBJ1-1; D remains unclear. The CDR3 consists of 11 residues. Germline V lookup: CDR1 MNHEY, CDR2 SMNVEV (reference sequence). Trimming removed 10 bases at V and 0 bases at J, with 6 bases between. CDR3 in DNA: TGTGCCACCGCAGTGAACACTGAAGCTTTCTTT. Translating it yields CATAVNTEAFF.

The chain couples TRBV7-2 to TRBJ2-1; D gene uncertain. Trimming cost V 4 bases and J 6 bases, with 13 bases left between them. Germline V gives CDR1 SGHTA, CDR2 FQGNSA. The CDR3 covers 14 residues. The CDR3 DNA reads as TGTGCCAGCAGCTCGGTCCTCCTCCGCAATGAGCAGTTCTTC. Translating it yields CASSSVLLRNEQFF.